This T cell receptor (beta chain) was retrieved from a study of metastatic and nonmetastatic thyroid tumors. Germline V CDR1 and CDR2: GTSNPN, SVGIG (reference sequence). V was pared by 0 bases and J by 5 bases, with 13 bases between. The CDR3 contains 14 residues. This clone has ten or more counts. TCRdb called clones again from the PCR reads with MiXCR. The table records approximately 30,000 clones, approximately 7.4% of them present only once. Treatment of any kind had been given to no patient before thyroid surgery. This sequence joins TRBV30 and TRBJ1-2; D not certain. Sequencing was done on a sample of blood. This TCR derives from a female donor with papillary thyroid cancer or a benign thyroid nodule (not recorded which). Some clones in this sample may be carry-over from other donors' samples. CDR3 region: CAWSVLLCGYGYTF. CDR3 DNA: TGTGCCTGGAGTGTACTGTTATGCGGATATGGCTACACCTTC.